The next 24 T cell receptor beta chains were all read from a single sample in a study of human versus mouse CDR3 diversity and MHC coevolution (dated by TCRdb to 2015 to 2018). Library preparation employed the immunoSEQ multiplex PCR assay. In TCRdb, the immuneACCESS table is reduced to in-frame sequences with V and J assigned. These tables do not hold every clone; where another copy was compared, an unresolved V gene accounts for under half, and the others remain unexplained. The sample records roughly 80,000 clones, roughly 95% of which are singletons. Jointly, the top ten make up 1.3% to 1.5% of the sample. The sequencing sample was made of naive CD4+ T cells from blood. What the cell subset or site label conveys for this sample: CD45RO-negative CD62L-positive naive CD4 T cells. Receptor source: a person aged 25 to 75 in good health.

The J gene is TRBJ2-7, the V gene TRBV6-5; 9 bases map to TRBD1. Germline loops: CDR1 MNHEY, CDR2 SVGAGI. V dropped 7 bases and J dropped 4; count of bases not matched to a gene: 8. CDR3 length equals 14 residues. The chain's CDR3 is CASTRRTGEYEQYF. DNA of the CDR3: TGTGCCAGCACACGCAGGACAGGGGAATACGAGCAGTACTTC.

The chain links TRBV7-2 to TRBJ2-3, with TRBD2 matching 11 bases. Germline CDR1 and CDR2: SGHTA and FQGNSA. The CDR3 totals 15 residues. Losses at the gene ends were 2 bases for V and 8 bases for J; bases not matched to a gene: 6. CDR3: CASSLRGTSGPTQYF. CDR3 sequence (DNA): TGTGCCAGCAGCTTAAGAGGGACTAGCGGCCCTACGCAGTATTTT.

The chain combines TRBV7-2 with TRBJ2-3, with 8 bases matching TRBD1. V shed 6 bases and J 8 bases; nucleotides not matched to a gene: 10. Germline V CDR1 and CDR2: SGHTA, FQGNSA. The CDR3 is 14 residues long. The CDR3 loop reads CASRLQQGVATQYF. The DNA for the CDR3 is TGTGCCAGCAGATTACAACAGGGGGTTGCTACGCAGTATTTT.

The chain couples TRBV6-5 to TRBJ1-4, with 8 positions matching TRBD1. From germline, CDR1 is MNHEY and CDR2 SVGAGI. V lost 4 bases, J lost 11 bases, and 3 bases stayed unmatched. The CDR3 has 12 residues. The CDR3 coding sequence is TGTGCCAGCAGTTCCGACAGGGGTAAACTGTTTTTT. Its translation is CASSSDRGKLFF.

The chain couples TRBV27 to TRBJ2-2; D possibly corresponds to TRBD2 (5 bases). The germline V and J ends were trimmed by 6 bases and 5 bases, with 13 bases remaining between them. Per the germline V gene, CDR1 is MNHEY and CDR2 is SMNVEV (reference sequence). The CDR3 runs 14 residues. The CDR3 spells CASSQRESTGELFF. In DNA form, the CDR3 reads TGTGCCAGCAGCCAAAGGGAGTCGACCGGGGAGCTGTTTTTT.

The genes are TRBV5-8 and TRBJ1-4; the D gene is possibly TRBD1 (5 bases). Trimming stripped 2 bases from V and 4 bases from J, with 12 bases between. CDR1 and CDR2 (germline): SGHTS, YDEGEE. This CDR3 comprises 15 residues. In DNA, the CDR3 is TGTGCCAGCAGCTTCCCCGGGGGTTATAATGAAAAACTGTTTTTT. Residues: CASSFPGGYNEKLFF.

The chain links TRBV9 to TRBJ2-6; D remains ambiguous. V lost 4 bases to trimming and J lost 7 bases, with 9 bases between them. The CDR3 consists of 13 residues. CDR1 SGDLS and CDR2 YYNGEE come from the germline V gene. The DNA of the CDR3 is TGTGCCAGCAGCCTTCCAGGTGCCAACGTCCTGACTTTC. It codes for CASSLPGANVLTF.

This clone was observed once. This sequence joins TRBV6-6 and TRBJ2-1; TRBD2 agrees at 15 bases. V was pared by 5 bases and J by 7 bases, with 3 bases of the junction left unmatched. The germline V gene encodes CDR1 MNHNY and CDR2 SVGAGI (reference sequence). The CDR3 contains 15 residues. The CDR3 DNA sequence: TGTGCCAGCAGTCCTGGACTAGCGGGGGGGAATGAGCAGTTCTTC. This sequence encodes CASSPGLAGGNEQFF.

The chain is built from TRBV5-1 and TRBJ1-2, with D hard to call. Trimming removed 0 bases at V and 4 bases at J, with 13 bases between. Germline CDR1 is SGHRS and CDR2 is YFSETQ. This CDR3 is built from 15 residues. The CDR3 nucleotides are TGCGCCAGCAGCTTGGACCCCCAGTTTCTCTATGGCTACACCTTC. Its protein is CASSLDPQFLYGYTF.

The rearrangement links TRBV5-1 to TRBJ1-2, with 7 positions matching TRBD1. Germline-derived CDR1 and CDR2 are SGHRS and YFSETQ. The CDR3 extends over 14 amino acids. Losses at the gene ends were 0 bases for V and 4 bases for J; bases not matched to a gene: 3. The DNA of the CDR3 is TGCGCCAGCAGCTTGGAAGGGGACAGCTATGGCTACACCTTC. Its protein is CASSLEGDSYGYTF.

The chain is built from TRBV7-8 and TRBJ2-7; TRBD2 matches at 11 bases. The CDR3 runs to 18 residues. Germline assignment: CDR1 SGHVS and CDR2 FQNEAQ. Trimming took 5 bases from V and 0 from J; bases not matched to a gene: 12. In nucleotides, the CDR3 is TGTGCCAGCAGCCTTAAGGCTAGCGGGGGGTCAATCTCCTACGAGCAGTACTTC. It is translated as CASSLKASGGSISYEQYF.

This clone has a single count. The chain links TRBV7-2 to TRBJ1-3, with D possibly matching TRBD1 (5 bases). Germline assignment: CDR1 SGHTA and CDR2 FQGNSA. The V gene lost 5 bases and the J gene lost 4 bases, with 15 bases spanning the gap. The CDR3 spans 15 residues. The CDR3 region is CASSPIQVPGNTIYF. DNA of the CDR3: TGTGCCAGCAGCCCTATACAGGTTCCAGGAAACACCATATATTTT.

This CDR3 reads CASRPRDNSYEQYF. The DNA for the CDR3 is TGTGCCAGCAGGCCCCGGGACAACTCCTACGAGCAGTACTTC. V usage is TRBV6-6 and J usage is TRBJ2-5, with D possibly TRBD1 on 6 matching bases. The DNA matches TRBJ2-7 better at its end, which makes the J call doubtful. This CDR3 spans 14 amino acids. CDR1 is MNHNY and CDR2 is SVGAGI in the germline V gene (reference sequence).

This chain connects TRBV7-8 to TRBJ2-7, with D possibly matching TRBD1 (6 bases). This CDR3 has 10 residues. V lost 6 bases to trimming and J lost 10 bases, with 10 bases between them. Germline V lookup: CDR1 SGHVS, CDR2 FQNEAQ. CDR3 DNA sequence: TGTGCCAGCAGAGGGGGAAGACAGTACTTC. Amino acids: CASRGGRQYF.

This clone occurred once. V gene TRBV28 combines with J gene TRBJ2-3; tentative D call: TRBD1 (6 bases). Germline V gene sequence: CDR1 MDHEN, CDR2 SYDVKM. Between the trimmed V and J ends, which lost 4 bases and 0 bases, there was a span of 14 bases. This CDR3 comprises 16 residues. CDR3 loop: CASSSSGGLSTDTQYF. As DNA, the CDR3 is TGTGCCAGCAGTTCAAGTGGGGGCTTGAGCACAGATACGCAGTATTTT.

This clone was counted a few times. The V and J genes are TRBV14 and TRBJ2-7; tentative D call: TRBD1 (5 bases). Trimming took off 0 bases at V and 8 bases at J, with 11 bases between the two ends. The CDR3 is 13 amino acids. CDR1 and CDR2 (germline): SGHDN, FVKESK. CDR3 residues: CASSQDLRTKQYF. Written as DNA, the CDR3 is TGTGCCAGCAGCCAAGATCTCCGGACAAAGCAGTACTTC.

The CDR3 sequence is CASSMTDSSYEQYF. CDR3 sequence (DNA): TGTGCCAGTAGTATGACAGACTCATCCTACGAGCAGTACTTC. The chain recombines TRBV19 with TRBJ2-7, with D maybe TRBD1 (5 bases). Deletions cut 3 bases from V and 1 base from J, with 10 bases between. CDR1 LNHDA and CDR2 SQIVND come from the germline V gene (reference sequence). The CDR3 contains 14 residues. Using reference TRBV19 and TRBJ2-7 for the parts outside the CDR3, the full variable domain is DGGITQSPKYLFRKEGQNVTLSCEQNLNHDAMYWYRQDPGQGLRLIYYSQIVNDFQKGDIAEGYSVSREKKESFPLTVTSAQKNPTAFYLCASSMTDSSYEQYFGPGTRLTVT.

This rearrangement joins TRBV7-9 to TRBJ2-3, with 7 bases lining up with TRBD1. J lost 6 bases, V lost 4 bases, and 7 bases had no gene match. The CDR3 consists of 14 residues. Germline CDR1 reads SEHNR; CDR2 reads FQNEAQ (reference sequence). The CDR3 loop is CASSSPSQGDTQYF. The DNA for the CDR3 is TGTGCCAGCAGCTCTCCGTCACAGGGGGATACGCAGTATTTT.

The chain recombines TRBV7-3 with TRBJ1-2; TRBD1 is a possible D gene (6 bases). V was pared by 4 bases and J by 8 bases, with 14 bases between. Looked up from germline, CDR1 is SGHTA and CDR2 is FQGTGA. The CDR3 runs 13 residues. The CDR3 is CASSSQGGWGYTF. The CDR3 nucleotides are TGTGCCAGCAGCTCCCAAGGGGGATGGGGCTACACCTTC.

This chain links TRBV27 with TRBJ1-1; maybe TRBD1 (6 bases). This CDR3 has 15 residues. Deletions cut 5 bases from V and 0 bases from J, with 13 bases between. Germline V lookup: CDR1 MNHEY, CDR2 SMNVEV (reference sequence). In DNA form, the CDR3 reads TGTGCCAGCAGTCGGTACAGGGTTATGAACACTGAAGCTTTCTTT. Its protein product is CASSRYRVMNTEAFF.

The V gene is TRBV7-9, the J gene TRBJ2-1; TRBD2 agrees at 9 bases. Germline assignment: CDR1 SEHNR and CDR2 FQNEAQ (reference sequence). Losses at the gene ends were 5 bases for V and 8 bases for J; bases not matched to a gene: 10. This CDR3 region has 15 residues. CDR3 DNA sequence: TGTGCCAGCAGCCGCCGAGGGCGGGAGGGTCATGAGCAGTTCTTC. Translation gives CASSRRGREGHEQFF.

Only one count was recorded for this clone. The J gene is TRBJ2-1, the V gene TRBV5-1, with 8 bases fitting TRBD1. This CDR3 contains 15 residues. CDR1 is SGHRS and CDR2 is YFSETQ in the germline V gene. V dropped 6 bases and J dropped 1; count of bases not matched to a gene: 6. CDR3 in DNA: TGCGCCAGCACCACAGACAGGGGATCCTACAATGAGCAGTTCTTC. It is translated as CASTTDRGSYNEQFF.

The chain links TRBV6-1 to TRBJ1-4, with a tentative D call TRBD1 (5 bases). The V and J ends lost 2 bases and 0 bases respectively, with 16 bases between them. CDR1 is MNHNS, CDR2 SASEGT, per germline. There are 18 residues in the CDR3. This CDR3 reads CASSERRGGTATNEKLFF. For the CDR3, the DNA is TGTGCCAGCAGTGAAAGGCGGGGGGGGACTGCAACTAATGAAAAACTGTTTTTT.

This clone has a handful of counts. V usage is TRBV19 and J usage is TRBJ1-4; D unresolved. Trimming took off 10 bases at V and 0 bases at J, with 12 bases between the two ends. Looked up from germline, CDR1 is LNHDA and CDR2 is SQIVND (reference sequence). The CDR3 totals 14 residues. The CDR3 spells CATRRGSTNEKLFF. The CDR3 DNA reads TGTGCCACCCGACGAGGGTCAACTAATGAAAAACTGTTTTTT.